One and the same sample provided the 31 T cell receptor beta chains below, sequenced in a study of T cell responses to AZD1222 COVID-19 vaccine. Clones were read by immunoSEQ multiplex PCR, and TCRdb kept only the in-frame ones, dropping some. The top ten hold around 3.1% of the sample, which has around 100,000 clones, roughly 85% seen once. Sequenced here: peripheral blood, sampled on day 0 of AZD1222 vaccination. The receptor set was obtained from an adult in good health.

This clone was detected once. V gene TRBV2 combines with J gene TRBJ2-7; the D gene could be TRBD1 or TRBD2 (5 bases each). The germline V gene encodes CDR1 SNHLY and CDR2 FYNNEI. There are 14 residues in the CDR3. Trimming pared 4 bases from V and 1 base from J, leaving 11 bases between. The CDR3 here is CASSGDRSSYEQYF. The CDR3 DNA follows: TGTGCCAGCAGTGGGGACCGCAGTTCCTACGAGCAGTACTTC.

Here the CDR3 reads CASSKLGQSLHEQYF. The DNA of the CDR3 is TGTGCCAGCAGTAAATTGGGACAGTCTCTCCACGAGCAGTACTTC. The gene calls are TRBV6-5 and TRBJ2-7; 7 bases line up with TRBD1. This CDR3 spans 15 amino acids. J was trimmed by 5 bases and V by 5 bases; bases with no gene match: 12. Germline V gives CDR1 MNHEY, CDR2 SVGAGI.

The CDR3 here is CASRAPGGTMADTQYF. The CDR3 nucleotides are TGTGCCAGCAGAGCCCCCGGGGGTACTATGGCAGATACGCAGTATTTT. This chain uses TRBV5-4 with TRBJ2-3, with D possibly being TRBD2 (6 bases). The V gene's germline CDR1 is SGHNT and CDR2 YYREEE (reference sequence). Trimming removed 5 bases from V and 4 bases from J, with 20 bases in between. The CDR3 is made up of 16 amino acids. Full variable domain (outside the CDR3, taken from reference TRBV5-4 and TRBJ2-3): ETGVTQSPTHLIKTRGQQVTLRCSSQSGHNTVSWYQQALGQGPQFIFQYYREEENGRGNFPPRFSGLQFPNYSSELNVNALELDDSALYLCASRAPGGTMADTQYFGPGTRLTVL.

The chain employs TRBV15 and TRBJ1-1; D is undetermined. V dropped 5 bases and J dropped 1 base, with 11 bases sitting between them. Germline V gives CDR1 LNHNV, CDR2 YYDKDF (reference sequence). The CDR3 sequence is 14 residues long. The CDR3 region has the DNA TGTGCCACCAGCCCCCGAATAAAGAACACTGAAGCTTTCTTT. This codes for CATSPRIKNTEAFF.

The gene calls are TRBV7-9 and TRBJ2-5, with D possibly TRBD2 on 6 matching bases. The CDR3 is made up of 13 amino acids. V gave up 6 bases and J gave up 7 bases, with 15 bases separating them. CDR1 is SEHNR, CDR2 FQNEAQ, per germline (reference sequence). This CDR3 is CASRLTSQSTQYF. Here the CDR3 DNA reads TGTGCCAGCAGACTTACTAGCCAGTCGACCCAGTACTTC. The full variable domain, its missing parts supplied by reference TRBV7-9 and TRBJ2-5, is DTGVSQNPRHKITKRGQNVTFRCDPISEHNRLYWYRQTLGQGPEFLTYFQNEAQLEKSRLLSDRFSAERPKGSFSTLEIQRTEQGDSAMYLCASRLTSQSTQYFGPGTRLLVL.

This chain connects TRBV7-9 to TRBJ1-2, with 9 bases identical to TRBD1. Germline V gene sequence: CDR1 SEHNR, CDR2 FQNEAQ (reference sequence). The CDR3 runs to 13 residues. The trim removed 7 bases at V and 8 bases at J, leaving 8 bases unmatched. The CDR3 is CASTYATGGGYTF. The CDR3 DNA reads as TGTGCCAGCACCTACGCCACAGGGGGCGGCTACACCTTC.

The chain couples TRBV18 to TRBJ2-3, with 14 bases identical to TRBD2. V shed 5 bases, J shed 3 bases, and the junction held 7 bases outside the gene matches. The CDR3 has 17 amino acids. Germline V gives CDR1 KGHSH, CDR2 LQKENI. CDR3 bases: TGTGCCAGCTCAGCGACTAGCGGGGGGGTCAAGACAGATACGCAGTATTTT. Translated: CASSATSGGVKTDTQYF.

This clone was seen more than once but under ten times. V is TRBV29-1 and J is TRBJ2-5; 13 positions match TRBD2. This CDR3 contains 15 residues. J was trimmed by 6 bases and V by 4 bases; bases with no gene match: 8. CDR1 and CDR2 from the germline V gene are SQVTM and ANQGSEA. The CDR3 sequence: CSVVGTSGRGKTQYF. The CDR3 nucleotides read TGCAGCGTTGTGGGTACTAGCGGGAGGGGGAAGACCCAGTACTTC. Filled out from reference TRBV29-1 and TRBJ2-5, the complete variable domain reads SAVISQKPSRDICQRGTSLTIQCQVDSQVTMMFWYRQQPGQSLTLIATANQGSEATYESGFVIDKFPISRPNLTFSTLTVSNMSPEDSSIYLCSVVGTSGRGKTQYFGPGTRLLVL.

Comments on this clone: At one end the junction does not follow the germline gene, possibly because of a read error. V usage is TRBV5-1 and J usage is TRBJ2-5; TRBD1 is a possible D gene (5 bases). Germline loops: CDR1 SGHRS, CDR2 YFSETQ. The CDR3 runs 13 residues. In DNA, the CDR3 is TGTGCCAGCAGAAGGCAGGGCTTAGAGACCCAGTACTTC. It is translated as CASRRQGLETQYF.

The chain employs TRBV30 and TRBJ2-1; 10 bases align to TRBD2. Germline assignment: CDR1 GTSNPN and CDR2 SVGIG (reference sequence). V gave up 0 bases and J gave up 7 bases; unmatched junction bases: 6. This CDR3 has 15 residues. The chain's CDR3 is CAWSVSSGRGNEQFF. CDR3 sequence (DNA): TGTGCCTGGAGTGTTTCTAGCGGGAGAGGGAATGAGCAGTTCTTC.

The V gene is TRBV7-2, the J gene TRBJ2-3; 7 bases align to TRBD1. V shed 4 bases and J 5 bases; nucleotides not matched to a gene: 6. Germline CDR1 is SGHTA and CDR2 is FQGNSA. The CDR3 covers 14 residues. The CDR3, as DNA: TGTGCCAGCAGCTACGACAGGGTCAAAGATACGCAGTATTTT. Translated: CASSYDRVKDTQYF.

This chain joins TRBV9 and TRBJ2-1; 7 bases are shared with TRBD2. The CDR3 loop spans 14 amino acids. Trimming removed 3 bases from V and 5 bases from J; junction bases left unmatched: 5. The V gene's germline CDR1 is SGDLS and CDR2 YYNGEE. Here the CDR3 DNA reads TGTGCCAGCAGCGCCCGGGACTATAACAATGAGCAGTTCTTC. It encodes CASSARDYNNEQFF. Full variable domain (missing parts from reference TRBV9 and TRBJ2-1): DSGVTQTPKHLITATGQRVTLRCSPRSGDLSVYWYQQSLDQGLQFLIQYYNGEERAKGNILERFSAQQFPDLHSELNLSSLELGDSALYFCASSARDYNNEQFFGPGTRLTVL.

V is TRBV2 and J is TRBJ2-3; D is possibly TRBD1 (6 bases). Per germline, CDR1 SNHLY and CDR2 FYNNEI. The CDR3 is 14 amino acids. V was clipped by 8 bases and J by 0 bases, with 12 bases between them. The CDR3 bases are TGTGCCAGCTCCATAGGGGGAAGCACAGATACGCAGTATTTT. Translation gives CASSIGGSTDTQYF.

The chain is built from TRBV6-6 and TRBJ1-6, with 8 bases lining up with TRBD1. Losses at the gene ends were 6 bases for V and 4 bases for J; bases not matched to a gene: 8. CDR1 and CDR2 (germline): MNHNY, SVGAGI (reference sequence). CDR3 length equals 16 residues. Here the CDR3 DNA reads TGTGCCAGCAGGGACTCGGACAGGGAGTATAATTCACCCCTCCACTTT. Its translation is CASRDSDREYNSPLHF.

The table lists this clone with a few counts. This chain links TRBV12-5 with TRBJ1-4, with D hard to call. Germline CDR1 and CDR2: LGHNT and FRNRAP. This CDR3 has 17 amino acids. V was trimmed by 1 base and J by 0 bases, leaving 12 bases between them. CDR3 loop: CASGLGLWGSTNEKLFF. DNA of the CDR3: TGTGCTAGTGGTTTGGGCCTCTGGGGATCAACTAATGAAAAACTGTTTTTT. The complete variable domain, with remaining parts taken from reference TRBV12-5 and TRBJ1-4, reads DARVTQTPRHKVTEMGQEVTMRCQPILGHNTVFWYRQTMMQGLELLAYFRNRAPLDDSGMPKDRFSAEMPDATLATLKIQPSEPRDSAVYFCASGLGLWGSTNEKLFFGSGTQLSVL.

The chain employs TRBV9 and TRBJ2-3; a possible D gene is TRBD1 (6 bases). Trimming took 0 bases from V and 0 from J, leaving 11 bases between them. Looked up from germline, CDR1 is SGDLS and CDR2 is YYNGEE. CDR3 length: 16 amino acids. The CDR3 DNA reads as TGTGCCAGCAGCGTAGAGGGGGACATTAGCACAGATACGCAGTATTTT. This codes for CASSVEGDISTDTQYF.

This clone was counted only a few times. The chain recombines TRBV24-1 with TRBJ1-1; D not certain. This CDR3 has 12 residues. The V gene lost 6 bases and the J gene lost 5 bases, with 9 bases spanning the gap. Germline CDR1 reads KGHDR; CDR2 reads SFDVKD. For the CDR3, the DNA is TGTGCCACCAGTCGCGCGGGGACTGAAGCTTTCTTT. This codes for CATSRAGTEAFF.

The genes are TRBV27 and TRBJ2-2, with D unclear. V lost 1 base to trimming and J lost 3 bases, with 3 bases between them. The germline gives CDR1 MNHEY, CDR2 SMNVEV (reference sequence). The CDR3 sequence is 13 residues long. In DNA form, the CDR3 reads TGTGCCAGCAGTTTATTTGACACCGGGGAGCTGTTTTTT. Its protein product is CASSLFDTGELFF.

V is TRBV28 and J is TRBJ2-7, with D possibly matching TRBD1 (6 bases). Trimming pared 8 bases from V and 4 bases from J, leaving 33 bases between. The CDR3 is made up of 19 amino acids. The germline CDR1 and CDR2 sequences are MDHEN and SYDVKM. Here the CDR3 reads CASGTHALYNRVPPYEQYF. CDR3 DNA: TGTGCCAGCGGAACACATGCCCTCTACAACAGGGTCCCTCCATACGAGCAGTACTTC. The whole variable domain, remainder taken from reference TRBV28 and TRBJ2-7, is DVKVTQSSRYLVKRTGEKVFLECVQDMDHENMFWYRQDPGLGLRLIYFSYDVKMKEKGDIPEGYSVSREKKERFSLILESASTNQTSMYLCASGTHALYNRVPPYEQYFGPGTRLTVT.

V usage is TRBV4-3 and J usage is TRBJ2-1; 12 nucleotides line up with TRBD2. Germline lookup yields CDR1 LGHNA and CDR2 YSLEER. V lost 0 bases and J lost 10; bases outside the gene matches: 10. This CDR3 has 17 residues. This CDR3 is CASSQDWLAGGPREQFF. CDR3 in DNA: TGCGCCAGCAGCCAAGATTGGCTAGCGGGAGGGCCAAGGGAGCAGTTCTTC.

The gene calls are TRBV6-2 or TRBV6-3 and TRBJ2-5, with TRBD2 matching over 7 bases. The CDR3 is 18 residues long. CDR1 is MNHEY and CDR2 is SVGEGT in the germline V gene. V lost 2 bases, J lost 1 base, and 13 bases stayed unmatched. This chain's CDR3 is CASSYGVQGPGGQETQYF. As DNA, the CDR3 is TGTGCCAGCAGTTACGGCGTGCAGGGACCGGGAGGCCAAGAGACCCAGTACTTC.

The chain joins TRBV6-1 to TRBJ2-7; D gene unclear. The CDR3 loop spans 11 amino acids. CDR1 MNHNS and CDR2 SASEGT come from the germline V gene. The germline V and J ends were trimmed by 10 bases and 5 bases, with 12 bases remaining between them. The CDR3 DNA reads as TGTGCCATCAAGGGCCTAGACGAGCAGTACTTC. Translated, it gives CAIKGLDEQYF.

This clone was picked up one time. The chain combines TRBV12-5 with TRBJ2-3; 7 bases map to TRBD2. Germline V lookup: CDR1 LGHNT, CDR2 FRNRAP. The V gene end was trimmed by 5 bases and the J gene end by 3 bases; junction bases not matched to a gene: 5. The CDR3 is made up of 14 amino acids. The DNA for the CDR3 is TGTGCTAGTGGTCTGGGACTATCAACAGATACGCAGTATTTT. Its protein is CASGLGLSTDTQYF.

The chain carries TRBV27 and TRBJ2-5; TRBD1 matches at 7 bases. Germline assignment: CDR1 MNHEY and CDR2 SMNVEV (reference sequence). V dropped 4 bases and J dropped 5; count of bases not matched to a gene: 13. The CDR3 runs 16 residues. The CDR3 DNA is TGTGCCAGCAGTTCCTATAGGGACAGATCGTGGGAGACCCAGTACTTC. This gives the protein CASSSYRDRSWETQYF.

The CDR3 spells CASSRTSDEQYF. CDR3 nucleotide sequence: TGTGCCAGCAGCCGGACTAGCGACGAGCAGTACTTC. This chain links TRBV7-9 with TRBJ2-7; 9 bases map to TRBD2. Unmatched junction bases numbered 1, after V lost 5 bases and J lost 5 bases. The V gene's germline CDR1 is SEHNR and CDR2 FQNEAQ (reference sequence). The CDR3 consists of 12 residues.

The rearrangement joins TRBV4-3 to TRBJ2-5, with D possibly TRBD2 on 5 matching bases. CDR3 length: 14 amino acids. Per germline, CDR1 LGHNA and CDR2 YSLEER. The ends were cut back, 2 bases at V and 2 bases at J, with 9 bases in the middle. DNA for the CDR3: TGCGCCAGCAGCCAATTTACGGGACAAGAGACCCAGTACTTC. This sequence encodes CASSQFTGQETQYF.

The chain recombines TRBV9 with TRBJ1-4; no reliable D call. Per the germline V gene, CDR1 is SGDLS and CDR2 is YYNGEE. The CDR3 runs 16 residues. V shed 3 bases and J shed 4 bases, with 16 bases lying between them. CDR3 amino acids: CASSGRVGGSNEKLFF. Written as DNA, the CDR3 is TGTGCCAGCAGCGGGAGGGTTGGCGGGAGTAATGAAAAACTGTTTTTT.

The CDR3 loop is CASSVAGTSVVYEQFF. The CDR3 DNA follows: TGTGCCAGCAGCGTAGCCGGGACTAGTGTGGTGTATGAGCAGTTCTTC. The gene calls are TRBV9 and TRBJ2-1, with 8 bases that match TRBD2. With 0 bases clipped from V and 8 bases from J, the junction kept 10 bases outside the gene matches. Per germline, CDR1 SGDLS and CDR2 YYNGEE. CDR3 length: 16 residues.

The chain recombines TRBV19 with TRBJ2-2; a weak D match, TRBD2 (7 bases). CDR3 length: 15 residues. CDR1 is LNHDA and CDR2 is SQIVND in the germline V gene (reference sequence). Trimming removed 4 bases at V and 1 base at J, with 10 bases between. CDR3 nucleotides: TGTGCCAGTAGTAGCGGGGGCCTGAACACCGGGGAGCTGTTTTTT. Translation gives CASSSGGLNTGELFF. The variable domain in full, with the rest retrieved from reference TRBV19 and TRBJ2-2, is DGGITQSPKYLFRKEGQNVTLSCEQNLNHDAMYWYRQDPGQGLRLIYYSQIVNDFQKGDIAEGYSVSREKKESFPLTVTSAQKNPTAFYLCASSSGGLNTGELFFGEGSRLTVL.

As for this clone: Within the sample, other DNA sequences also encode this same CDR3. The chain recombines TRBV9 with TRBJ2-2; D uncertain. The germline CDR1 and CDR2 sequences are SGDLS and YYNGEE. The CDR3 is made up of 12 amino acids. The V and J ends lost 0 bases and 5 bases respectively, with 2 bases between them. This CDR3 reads CASSVGTGELFF. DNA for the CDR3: TGTGCCAGCAGCGTAGGGACCGGGGAGCTGTTTTTT.

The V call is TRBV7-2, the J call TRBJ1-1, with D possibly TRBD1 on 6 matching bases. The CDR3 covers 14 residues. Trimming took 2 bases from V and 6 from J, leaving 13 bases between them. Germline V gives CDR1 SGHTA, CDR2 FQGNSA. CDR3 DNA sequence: TGTGCCAGCAGCTTAACACAGGGTTGGCCTGAAGCTTTCTTT. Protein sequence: CASSLTQGWPEAFF.